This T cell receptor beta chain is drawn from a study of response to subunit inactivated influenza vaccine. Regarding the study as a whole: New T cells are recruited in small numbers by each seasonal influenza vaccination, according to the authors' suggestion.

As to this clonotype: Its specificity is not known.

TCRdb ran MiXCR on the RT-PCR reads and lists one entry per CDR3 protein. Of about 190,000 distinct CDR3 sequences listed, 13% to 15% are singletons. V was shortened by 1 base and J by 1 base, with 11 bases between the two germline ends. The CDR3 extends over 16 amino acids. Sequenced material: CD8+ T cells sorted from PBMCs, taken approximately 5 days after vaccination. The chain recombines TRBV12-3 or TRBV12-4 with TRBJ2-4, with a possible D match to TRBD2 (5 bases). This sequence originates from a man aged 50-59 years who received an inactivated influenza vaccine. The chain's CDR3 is CASSLGWEYAKNIQYF. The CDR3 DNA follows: TGTGCCAGCAGTTTAGGGTGGGAGTACGCCAAAAACATTCAGTACTTC.